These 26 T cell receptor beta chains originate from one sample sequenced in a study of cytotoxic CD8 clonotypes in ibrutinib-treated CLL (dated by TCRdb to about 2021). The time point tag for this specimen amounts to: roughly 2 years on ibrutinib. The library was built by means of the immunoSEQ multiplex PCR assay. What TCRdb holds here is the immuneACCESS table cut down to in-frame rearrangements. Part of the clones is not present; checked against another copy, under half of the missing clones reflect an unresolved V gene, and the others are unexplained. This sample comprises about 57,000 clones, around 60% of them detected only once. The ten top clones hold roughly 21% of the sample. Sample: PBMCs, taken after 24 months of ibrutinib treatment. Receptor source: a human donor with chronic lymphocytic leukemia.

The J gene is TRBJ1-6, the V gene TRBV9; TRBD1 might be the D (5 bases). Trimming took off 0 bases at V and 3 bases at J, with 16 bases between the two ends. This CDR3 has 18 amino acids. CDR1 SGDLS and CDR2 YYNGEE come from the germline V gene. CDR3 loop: CASSVAPNQGVYNSPLHF. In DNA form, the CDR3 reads TGTGCCAGCAGCGTAGCCCCAAACCAGGGCGTCTATAATTCACCCCTCCACTTT.

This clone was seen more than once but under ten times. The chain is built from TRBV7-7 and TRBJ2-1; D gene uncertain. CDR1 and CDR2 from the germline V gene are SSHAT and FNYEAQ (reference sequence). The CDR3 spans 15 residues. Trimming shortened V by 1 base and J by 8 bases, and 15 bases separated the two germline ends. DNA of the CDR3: TGTGCCAGCAGCTTAGAGGCAGCCCTACTGGATGAGCAGTTCTTC. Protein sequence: CASSLEAALLDEQFF.

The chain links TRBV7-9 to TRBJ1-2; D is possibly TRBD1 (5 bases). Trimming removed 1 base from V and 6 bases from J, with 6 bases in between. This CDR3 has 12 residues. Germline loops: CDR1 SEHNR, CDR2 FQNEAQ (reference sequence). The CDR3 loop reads CASSLGGDGYTF. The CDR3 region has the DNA TGTGCCAGCAGCTTAGGAGGGGATGGCTACACCTTC. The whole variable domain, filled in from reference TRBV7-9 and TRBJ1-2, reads DTGVSQNPRHKITKRGQNVTFRCDPISEHNRLYWYRQTLGQGPEFLTYFQNEAQLEKSRLLSDRFSAERPKGSFSTLEIQRTEQGDSAMYLCASSLGGDGYTFGSGTRLTVV.

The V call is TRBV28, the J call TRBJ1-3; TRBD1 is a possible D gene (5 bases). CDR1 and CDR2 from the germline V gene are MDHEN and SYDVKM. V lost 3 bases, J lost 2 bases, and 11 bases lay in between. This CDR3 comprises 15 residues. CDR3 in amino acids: CASSLMLRAGNTIYF. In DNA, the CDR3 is TGTGCCAGCAGTTTGATGCTCAGGGCTGGAAACACCATATATTTT.

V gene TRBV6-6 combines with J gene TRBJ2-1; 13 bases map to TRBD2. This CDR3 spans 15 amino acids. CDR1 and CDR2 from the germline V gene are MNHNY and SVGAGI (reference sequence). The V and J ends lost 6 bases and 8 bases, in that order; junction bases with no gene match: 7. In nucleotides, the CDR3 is TGTGCCAGCAGGTCCGGGACTAGCGGGGTGTATGAGCAGTTCTTC. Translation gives CASRSGTSGVYEQFF.

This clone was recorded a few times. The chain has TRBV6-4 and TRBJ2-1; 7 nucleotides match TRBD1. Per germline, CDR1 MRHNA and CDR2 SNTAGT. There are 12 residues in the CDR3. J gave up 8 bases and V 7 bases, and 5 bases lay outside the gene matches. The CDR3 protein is CASIGQVDEQFF. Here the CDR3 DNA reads TGTGCCAGCATTGGACAGGTCGATGAGCAGTTCTTC.

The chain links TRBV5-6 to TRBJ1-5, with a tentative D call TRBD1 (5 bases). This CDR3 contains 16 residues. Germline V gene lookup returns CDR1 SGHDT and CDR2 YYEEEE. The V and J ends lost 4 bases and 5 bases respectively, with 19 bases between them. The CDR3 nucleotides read TGTGCCAGCAGCCTCAGGGCCTCAGGTTCCTATCAGCCCCAGCATTTT. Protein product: CASSLRASGSYQPQHF. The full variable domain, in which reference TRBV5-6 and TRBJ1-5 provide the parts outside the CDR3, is DAGVTQSPTHLIKTRGQQVTLRCSPKSGHDTVSWYQQALGQGPQFIFQYYEEEERQRGNFPDRFSGHQFPNYSSELNVNALLLGDSALYLCASSLRASGSYQPQHFGDGTRLSIL.

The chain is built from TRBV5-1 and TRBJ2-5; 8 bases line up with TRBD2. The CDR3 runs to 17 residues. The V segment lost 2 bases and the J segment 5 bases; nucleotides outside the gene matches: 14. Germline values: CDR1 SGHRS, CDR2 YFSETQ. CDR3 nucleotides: TGCGCCAGCAGCTTCAAAGGACTAGCCGGACTATGGGAGACCCAGTACTTC. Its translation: CASSFKGLAGLWETQYF.

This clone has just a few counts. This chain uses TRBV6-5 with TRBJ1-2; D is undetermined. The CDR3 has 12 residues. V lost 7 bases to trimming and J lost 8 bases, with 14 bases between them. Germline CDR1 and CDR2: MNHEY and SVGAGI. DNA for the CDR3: TGTGCCAGCATGAAAAGGGTAGGAGGCTACACCTTC. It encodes CASMKRVGGYTF.

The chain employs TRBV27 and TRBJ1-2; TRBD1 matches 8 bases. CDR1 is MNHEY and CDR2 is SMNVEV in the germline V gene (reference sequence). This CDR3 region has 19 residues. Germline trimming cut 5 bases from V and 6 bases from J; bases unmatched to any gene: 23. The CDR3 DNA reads TGTGCCAGCAGTCGGTCTTGGATCCCGCCTTTGACAGGGGAAGATGGCTACACCTTC. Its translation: CASSRSWIPPLTGEDGYTF.

The CDR3 region is CASSPIGGANGYTF. CDR3 in DNA: TGTGCCAGCAGTCCTATAGGGGGGGCCAATGGCTACACCTTC. The V and J genes are TRBV6-5 and TRBJ1-2, with D possibly being TRBD1 (6 bases). The V gene lost 5 bases and the J gene lost 6 bases, with 16 bases spanning the gap. The CDR3 sequence is 14 residues long. CDR1 and CDR2 (germline): MNHEY, SVGAGI.

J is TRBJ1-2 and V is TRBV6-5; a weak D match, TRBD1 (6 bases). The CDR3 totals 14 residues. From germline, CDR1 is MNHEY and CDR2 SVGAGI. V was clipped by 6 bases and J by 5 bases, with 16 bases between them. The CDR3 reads CASRNTGFEYGYTF. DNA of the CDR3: TGTGCCAGCAGGAATACAGGGTTTGAGTATGGCTACACCTTC.

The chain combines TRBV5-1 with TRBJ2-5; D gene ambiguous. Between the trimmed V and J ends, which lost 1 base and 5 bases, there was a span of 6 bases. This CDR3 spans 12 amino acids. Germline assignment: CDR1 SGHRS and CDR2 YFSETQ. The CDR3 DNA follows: TGCGCCAGCAGCTTGACGCTCGAGACCCAGTACTTC. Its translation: CASSLTLETQYF.

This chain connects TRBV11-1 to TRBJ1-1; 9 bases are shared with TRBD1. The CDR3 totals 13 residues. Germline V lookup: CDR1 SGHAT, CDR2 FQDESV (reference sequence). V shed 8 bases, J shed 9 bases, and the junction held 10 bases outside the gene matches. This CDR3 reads CASEDRGADQAFF. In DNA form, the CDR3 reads TGTGCCAGCGAGGACAGGGGCGCCGATCAAGCTTTCTTT.

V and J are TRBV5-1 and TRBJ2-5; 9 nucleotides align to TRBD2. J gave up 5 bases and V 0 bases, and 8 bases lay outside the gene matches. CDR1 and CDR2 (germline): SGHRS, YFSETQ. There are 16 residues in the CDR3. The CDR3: CASSLEVAGVGETQYF. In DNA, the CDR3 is TGCGCCAGCAGCTTGGAGGTAGCGGGAGTAGGTGAGACCCAGTACTTC.

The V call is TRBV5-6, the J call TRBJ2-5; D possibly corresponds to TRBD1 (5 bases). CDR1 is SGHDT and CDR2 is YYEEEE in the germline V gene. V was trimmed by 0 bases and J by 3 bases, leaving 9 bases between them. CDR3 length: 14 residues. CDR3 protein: CASSLAIREETQYF. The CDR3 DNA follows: TGTGCCAGCAGCTTGGCCATCAGGGAAGAGACCCAGTACTTC. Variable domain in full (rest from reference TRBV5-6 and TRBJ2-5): DAGVTQSPTHLIKTRGQQVTLRCSPKSGHDTVSWYQQALGQGPQFIFQYYEEEERQRGNFPDRFSGHQFPNYSSELNVNALLLGDSALYLCASSLAIREETQYFGPGTRLLVL.

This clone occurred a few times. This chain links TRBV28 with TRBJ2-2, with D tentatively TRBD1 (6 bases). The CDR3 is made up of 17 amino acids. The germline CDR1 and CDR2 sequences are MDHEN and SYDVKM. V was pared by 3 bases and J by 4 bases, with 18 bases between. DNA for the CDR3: TGTGCCAGCAGTTTTTGGGGGCGAGGTGCGGCCACCGGGGAGCTGTTTTTT. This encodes CASSFWGRGAATGELFF.

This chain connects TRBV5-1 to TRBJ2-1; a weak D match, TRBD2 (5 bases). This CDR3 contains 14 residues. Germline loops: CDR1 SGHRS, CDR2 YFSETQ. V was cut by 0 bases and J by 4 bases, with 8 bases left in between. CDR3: CASSLDLAYNEQFF. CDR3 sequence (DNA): TGCGCCAGCAGCTTGGACCTAGCTTACAATGAGCAGTTCTTC.

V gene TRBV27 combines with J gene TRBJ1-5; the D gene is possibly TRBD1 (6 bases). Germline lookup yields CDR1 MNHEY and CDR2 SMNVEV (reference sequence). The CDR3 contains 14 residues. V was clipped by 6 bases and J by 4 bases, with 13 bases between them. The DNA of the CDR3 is TGTGCCAGCAGGATAAGGGGGTTAAATCAGCCCCAGCATTTT. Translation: CASRIRGLNQPQHF.

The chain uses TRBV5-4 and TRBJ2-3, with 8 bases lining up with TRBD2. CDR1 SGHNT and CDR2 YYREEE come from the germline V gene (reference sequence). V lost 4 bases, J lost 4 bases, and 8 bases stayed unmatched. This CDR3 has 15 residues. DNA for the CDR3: TGTGCCAGCAGCCTCTGGACTAGCAGAGCAGATACGCAGTATTTT. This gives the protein CASSLWTSRADTQYF.

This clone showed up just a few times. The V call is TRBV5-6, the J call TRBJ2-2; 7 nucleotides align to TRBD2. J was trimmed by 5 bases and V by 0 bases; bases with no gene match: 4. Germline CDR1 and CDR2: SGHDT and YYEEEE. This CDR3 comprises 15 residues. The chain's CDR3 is CASSLGLAPTGELFF. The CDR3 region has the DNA TGTGCCAGCAGCTTGGGACTAGCCCCAACCGGGGAGCTGTTTTTT.

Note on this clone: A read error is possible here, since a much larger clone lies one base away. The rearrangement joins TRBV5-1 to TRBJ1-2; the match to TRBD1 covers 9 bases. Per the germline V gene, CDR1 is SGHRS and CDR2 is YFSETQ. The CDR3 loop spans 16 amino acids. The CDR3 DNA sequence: TGCGCCAGCAGCTTGAGAGGACAGGGGACACATTATGACTACACCTTC. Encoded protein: CASSLRGQGTHYDYTF.

CDR3 DNA sequence: TGCGCCAGCAGCTTGGGGACAGGGTACTCCTACGAGCAGTACTTC. Translated: CASSLGTGYSYEQYF. The chain carries TRBV5-1 and TRBJ2-7; 8 nucleotides agree with TRBD1. Unmatched junction bases numbered 2, after V lost 0 bases and J lost 0 bases. This CDR3 spans 15 amino acids. Germline V lookup: CDR1 SGHRS, CDR2 YFSETQ.

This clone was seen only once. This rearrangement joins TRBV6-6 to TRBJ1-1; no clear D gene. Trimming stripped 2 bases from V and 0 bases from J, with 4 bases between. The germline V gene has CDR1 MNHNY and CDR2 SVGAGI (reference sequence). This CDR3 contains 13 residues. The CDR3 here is CASSYGMNTEAFF. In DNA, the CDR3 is TGTGCCAGCAGTTACGGGATGAACACTGAAGCTTTCTTT.

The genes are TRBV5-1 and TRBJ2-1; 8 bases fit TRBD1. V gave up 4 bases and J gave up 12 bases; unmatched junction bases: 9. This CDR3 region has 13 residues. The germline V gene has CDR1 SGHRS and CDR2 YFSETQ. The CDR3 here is CASSEGQGLGQFF. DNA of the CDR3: TGCGCCAGCAGCGAAGGACAGGGACTGGGGCAGTTCTTC.

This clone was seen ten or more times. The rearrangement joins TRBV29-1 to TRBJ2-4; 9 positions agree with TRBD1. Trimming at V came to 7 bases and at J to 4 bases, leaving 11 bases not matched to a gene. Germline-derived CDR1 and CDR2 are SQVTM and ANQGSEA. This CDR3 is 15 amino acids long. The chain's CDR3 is CSANKAGTGKNIQYF. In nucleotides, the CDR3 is TGCAGCGCAAATAAAGCCGGGACAGGGAAAAACATTCAGTACTTC.